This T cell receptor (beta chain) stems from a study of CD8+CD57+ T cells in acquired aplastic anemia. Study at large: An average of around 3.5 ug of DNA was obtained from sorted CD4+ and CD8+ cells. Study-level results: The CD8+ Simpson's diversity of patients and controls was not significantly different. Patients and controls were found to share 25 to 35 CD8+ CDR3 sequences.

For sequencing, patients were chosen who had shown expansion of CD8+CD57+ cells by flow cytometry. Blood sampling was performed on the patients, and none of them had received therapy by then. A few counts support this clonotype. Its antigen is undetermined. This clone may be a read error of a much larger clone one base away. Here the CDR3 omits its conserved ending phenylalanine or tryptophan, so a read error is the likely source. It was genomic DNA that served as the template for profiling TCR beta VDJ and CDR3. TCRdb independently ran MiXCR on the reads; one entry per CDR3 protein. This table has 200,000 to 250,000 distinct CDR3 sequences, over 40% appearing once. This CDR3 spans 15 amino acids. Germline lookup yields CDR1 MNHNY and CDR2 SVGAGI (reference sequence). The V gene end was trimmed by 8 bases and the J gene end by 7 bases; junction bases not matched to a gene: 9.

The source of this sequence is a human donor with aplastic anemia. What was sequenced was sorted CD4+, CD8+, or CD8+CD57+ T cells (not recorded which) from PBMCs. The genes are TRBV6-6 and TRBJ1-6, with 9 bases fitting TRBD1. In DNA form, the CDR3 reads TGTGCCAGCCAGGTGGGGACAGGGCTCAATTCACCCCTCCACCTT. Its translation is CASQVGTGLNSPLHL.